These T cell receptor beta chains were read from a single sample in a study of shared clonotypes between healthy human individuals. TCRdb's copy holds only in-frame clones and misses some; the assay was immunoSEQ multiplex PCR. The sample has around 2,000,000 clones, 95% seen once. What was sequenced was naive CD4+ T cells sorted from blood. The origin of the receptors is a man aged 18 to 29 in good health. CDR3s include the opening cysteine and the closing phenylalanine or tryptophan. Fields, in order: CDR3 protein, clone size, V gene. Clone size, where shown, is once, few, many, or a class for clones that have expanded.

CASTAGADTQYF | - | TRBV2
CASSLNLDEQFF | - | TRBV18
CASSLASGSYEQYF | - | TRBV7-2
CASSDRQNTEAFF | - | TRBV28
CASSSTGILYEQYF | once | TRBV5-6
CASSVTLTSGNRNEQFF | once | TRBV5-1
CAVGGEVGNQPQHF | - | TRBV6-1
CASSARQGGNEKLFF | - | TRBV18
CASTPGGSRTDTQYF | - | TRBV6-5
CASSPPGTGRSETQYF | - | TRBV18
CASSFGRGNEQFF | - | TRBV28
CASRLRDTLTGELFF | - | TRBV27
CAWETTRDRYFRETQYF | - | TRBV30
CASSLAGELFF | - | TRBV5-6
CASSLGREGAWQYF | - | TRBV5-6
CASSQDGLGFYEQYF | - | TRBV4-2
CASRAGANAKKPEAFF | - | TRBV6-6
CSVTGGFETQYF | - | TRBV29-1
CASSPIAGSYNEQFF | - | TRBV19
CASSFISGASAAKNIQYF | - | TRBV28
CASSVEGERLAFF | - | TRBV9
CASSTGTGLYQETQYF | once | TRBV5-8
CASRPGTDYGYTF | - | TRBV5-1
CAISESGPSNQPQHF | - | TRBV10-3
CALGSSYNEQFF | - | TRBV10-3
CASSLAVSNNSPLHF | - | TRBV7-2
CASSLWDGPNYGYTF | - | TRBV5-1
CASSLGSPGQEKLFF | - | TRBV5-1
CASSVLAGDTEQFF | once | TRBV9
CASSSGTGSNQPQHF | - | TRBV5-4
CASKEPGGNTGELFF | - | TRBV2
CASSNHGTGGVYEQYF | - | TRBV11-3
CASSLALSESHQTQYF | - | TRBV5-1
CAWSFQGNTEAFF | - | TRBV30
CASSLIGSYNEQFF | - | TRBV5-1
CASSEPGVSYNEQFF | - | TRBV25-1
CASSSLTTDTQYF | - | TRBV7-2
CASRIAGTLYNEQFF | - | TRBV11-2
CAWNVGGPQHF | - | TRBV30
CASSQDVASGNYEQYF | - | TRBV4-1
CASSLLTPAYEQYF | - | TRBV5-1
CASSSGQGRSYNEQFF | - | TRBV6-5
CASSLDSYGRSYNSPLHF | - | TRBV5-6
CASSTLTASPYGYTF | few | TRBV2
CASSQDLDNRYEQYF | - | TRBV4-3
CASGQWPQHF | - | TRBV6-6
CASSVTGAGYNEQFF | once | TRBV9
CAITKRDRGPNSNQPQHF | once | TRBV10-3
CASSSDRGQETQYF | - | TRBV5-4
CASRKSGLGVKGSGNTIYF | once | TRBV28
CASSFNTWLQQYF | - | TRBV28
CATSREYLLSYNEQFF | - | TRBV15
CASSLRGQGTEAFF | - | TRBV28
CAWTPGTTNTEAFF | - | TRBV30
CASSDQGALETQYF | - | TRBV25-1
CASSDIGGSGNEQFF | - | TRBV10-2
CATGTSLGSYEQYF | once | TRBV2
CASSFSSGPYNEQFF | - | TRBV5-4
CASSFEGTGELFF | - | TRBV27
CASRRPGNNSPLHF | - | TRBV27